This entry lists 14 T cell receptor beta chains sequenced from one sample in a study of T-cell reconstitution after alpha-beta-depleted transplantation in children. A TCRbeta library incorporating unique molecular identifiers was prepared. TCRdb passed the PCR reads through MiXCR, listing each CDR3 protein once. Here the sample spans around 60,000 distinct CDR3 sequences, 44% being singletons. Sequencing used PBMCs, mostly from graft donor cells, obtained 360 days after TCRalphabeta/CD19-depleted stem cell transplant. The receptors here all came from a male patient aged 10-17 years who had a stem cell transplant for acute lymphoblastic leukemia, so the T cells may come from the graft donor.

The chain recombines TRBV29-1 with TRBJ2-4, with 7 bases aligning to TRBD1. After removal of 2 bases from V and 0 bases from J, the junction contained 4 bases not matched to a gene. Looked up from germline, CDR1 is SQVTM and CDR2 is ANQGSEA. The CDR3 consists of 15 residues. The CDR3 DNA reads TGCAGCGTTGAAACAGGGGCTTTAGCCAAAAACATTCAGTACTTC. It encodes CSVETGALAKNIQYF.

This clonotype was counted a few times. The chain links TRBV7-3 to TRBJ1-1, with D possibly TRBD1 on 5 matching bases. Trimming removed 2 bases from V and 5 bases from J, with 9 bases in between. The germline gives CDR1 SGHTA, CDR2 FQGTGA. This CDR3 is built from 13 residues. The CDR3: CASSLQGITEAFF. As DNA, the CDR3 is TGTGCCAGCAGCTTACAGGGAATTACTGAAGCTTTCTTT.

In its sample, this clonotype was seen a few times. V usage is TRBV7-2 and J usage is TRBJ2-2; 7 bases are shared with TRBD2. With 5 bases clipped from V and 4 bases from J, the junction kept 4 bases outside the gene matches. The germline CDR1 and CDR2 sequences are SGHTA and FQGNSA. The CDR3 is 14 amino acids. In nucleotides, the CDR3 is TGTGCCAGCAGCCACAGACTAGCCACCGGGGAGCTGTTTTTT. Its translation: CASSHRLATGELFF.

This rearrangement joins TRBV11-3 to TRBJ2-1; perhaps TRBD2 as D (7 bases). The CDR3 extends over 16 amino acids. Per germline, CDR1 SGHNT and CDR2 YENEEA. V lost 1 base, J lost 6 bases, and 16 bases lay in between. CDR3 amino acids: CASSLGGGQGLNEQFF. The CDR3 DNA is TGTGCCAGCAGCTTAGGGGGGGGGCAGGGTCTCAATGAGCAGTTCTTC. The full variable domain, with the rest looked up from reference TRBV11-3 and TRBJ2-1, is EAGVVQSPRYKIIEKKQPVAFWCNPISGHNTLYWYLQNLGQGPELLIRYENEEAVDDSQLPKDRFSAERLKGVDSTLKIQPAELGDSAVYLCASSLGGGQGLNEQFFGPGTRLTVL.

There are a few counts of this clonotype. This chain uses TRBV10-3 with TRBJ2-7, with 8 bases that match TRBD2. The V gene's germline CDR1 is ENHRY and CDR2 SYGVKD. After removal of 5 bases from V and 7 bases from J, the junction contained 25 bases not matched to a gene. This CDR3 comprises 19 residues. The CDR3: CAISPPLAGGPRGLTEQYF. Written as DNA, the CDR3 is TGTGCCATCAGTCCTCCTCTTGCGGGGGGCCCGAGGGGGTTAACAGAGCAGTACTTC.

The rearrangement links TRBV2 to TRBJ2-7, with 7 positions matching TRBD2. Germline assignment: CDR1 SNHLY and CDR2 FYNNEI. J gave up 0 bases and V 4 bases, and 9 bases lay outside the gene matches. The CDR3 loop spans 16 amino acids. DNA of the CDR3: TGTGCCAGCAGTGCCACCCACCTAGCGGTCTCCTACGAGCAGTACTTC. As protein: CASSATHLAVSYEQYF.

The chain combines TRBV10-3 with TRBJ2-1; 11 nucleotides agree with TRBD2. The V segment lost 8 bases and the J segment 8 bases; nucleotides outside the gene matches: 8. The CDR3 spans 14 residues. Germline V CDR1 and CDR2: ENHRY, SYGVKD. DNA for the CDR3: TGTGCCATCGGCTCTAGCGGGAGGAGCCATGAGCAGTTCTTC. This codes for CAIGSSGRSHEQFF.

The genes are TRBV9 and TRBJ2-1, with TRBD2 matching 8 bases. Germline V lookup: CDR1 SGDLS, CDR2 YYNGEE. The J segment lost 5 bases and the V segment lost 2 bases, leaving 6 bases of the junction unmatched. The CDR3 is 15 amino acids. This chain's CDR3 is CASSVSGREDNEQFF. CDR3 in DNA: TGTGCCAGCAGCGTTTCGGGGCGGGAGGACAATGAGCAGTTCTTC. The variable domain in full, with the rest retrieved from reference TRBV9 and TRBJ2-1, is DSGVTQTPKHLITATGQRVTLRCSPRSGDLSVYWYQQSLDQGLQFLIQYYNGEERAKGNILERFSAQQFPDLHSELNLSSLELGDSALYFCASSVSGREDNEQFFGPGTRLTVL.

This clonotype was seen a handful of times. The rearrangement uses TRBV7-2 and TRBJ2-1; a possible D gene is TRBD2 (6 bases). Germline V gives CDR1 SGHTA, CDR2 FQGNSA. The CDR3 loop spans 12 amino acids. V lost 1 base to trimming and J lost 10 bases, with 8 bases between them. CDR3 nucleotide sequence: TGTGCCAGCAGCTTAGTTGCGGGGGAGCAGTTCTTC. The encoded protein is CASSLVAGEQFF. The entire variable domain, with the rest obtained from reference TRBV7-2 and TRBJ2-1, is as follows: GAGVSQSPSNKVTEKGKDVELRCDPISGHTALYWYRQSLGQGLEFLIYFQGNSAPDKSGLPSDRFSAERTGGSVSTLTIQRTQQEDSAVYLCASSLVAGEQFFGPGTRLTVL.

The chain couples TRBV12-3 or TRBV12-4 to TRBJ1-1, with 8 nucleotides matching TRBD1. With 5 bases clipped from V and 7 bases from J, the junction kept 0 bases outside the gene matches. The length of the CDR3 is 11 residues. The CDR3 spells CASSTGGEAFF. CDR3 bases: TGTGCCAGCAGTACAGGGGGTGAAGCTTTCTTT.

CDR3 in DNA: TGTGCCAGCAGCTTGAGCCTAACGCACGAGCAGTACTTC. Protein sequence: CASSLSLTHEQYF. The chain is built from TRBV7-9 and TRBJ2-7; D unresolved. Trimming took off 3 bases at V and 5 bases at J, with 11 bases between the two ends. Germline V gives CDR1 SEHNR, CDR2 FQNEAQ (reference sequence). The CDR3 is made up of 13 amino acids.

This clonotype has just a few counts. The rearrangement joins TRBV20-1 to TRBJ2-2; a possible D gene is TRBD1 (5 bases). Deletions cut 6 bases from V and 2 bases from J, with 13 bases between. The germline V gene has CDR1 DFQATT and CDR2 SNEGSKA (reference sequence). There are 14 residues in the CDR3. CDR3: CSAGAGINTGELFF. The CDR3 DNA is TGCAGTGCAGGAGCAGGGATCAACACCGGGGAGCTGTTTTTT.

This clonotype was seen more than once but under ten times. V and J are TRBV12-3 or TRBV12-4 and TRBJ1-2, with D possibly being TRBD1 (5 bases). The V gene lost 2 bases and the J gene lost 7 bases, with 20 bases spanning the gap. This CDR3 is built from 16 residues. Written as DNA, the CDR3 is TGTGCCAGCAGTTTAAGTGGGGGGACGGCCCGTATTGGCTACACCTTC. Amino acids: CASSLSGGTARIGYTF.

The V call is TRBV12-3 or TRBV12-4, the J call TRBJ1-2; weak D call: TRBD1 (6 bases). There are 14 residues in the CDR3. Deletions cut 5 bases from V and 0 bases from J, with 10 bases between. The CDR3 loop reads CASSRTAANYGYTF. CDR3 DNA: TGTGCCAGCAGTCGGACAGCGGCTAACTATGGCTACACCTTC.